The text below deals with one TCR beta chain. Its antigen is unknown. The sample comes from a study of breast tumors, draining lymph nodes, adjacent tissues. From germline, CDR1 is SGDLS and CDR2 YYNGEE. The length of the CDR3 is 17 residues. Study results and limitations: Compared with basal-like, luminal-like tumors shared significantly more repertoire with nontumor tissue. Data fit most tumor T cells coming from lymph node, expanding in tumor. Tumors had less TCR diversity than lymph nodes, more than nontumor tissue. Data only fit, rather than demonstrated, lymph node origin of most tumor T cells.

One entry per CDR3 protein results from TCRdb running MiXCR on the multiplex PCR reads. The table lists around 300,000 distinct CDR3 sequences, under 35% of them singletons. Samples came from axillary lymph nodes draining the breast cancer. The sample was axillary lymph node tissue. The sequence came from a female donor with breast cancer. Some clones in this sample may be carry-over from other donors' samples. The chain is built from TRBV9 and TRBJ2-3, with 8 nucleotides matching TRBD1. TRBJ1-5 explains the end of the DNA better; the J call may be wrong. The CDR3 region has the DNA TGTGCCAGCAGCCAGGCTACAGGGGGTCCTAGCACAGATACGCAGCATTTT. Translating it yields CASSQATGGPSTDTQHF.